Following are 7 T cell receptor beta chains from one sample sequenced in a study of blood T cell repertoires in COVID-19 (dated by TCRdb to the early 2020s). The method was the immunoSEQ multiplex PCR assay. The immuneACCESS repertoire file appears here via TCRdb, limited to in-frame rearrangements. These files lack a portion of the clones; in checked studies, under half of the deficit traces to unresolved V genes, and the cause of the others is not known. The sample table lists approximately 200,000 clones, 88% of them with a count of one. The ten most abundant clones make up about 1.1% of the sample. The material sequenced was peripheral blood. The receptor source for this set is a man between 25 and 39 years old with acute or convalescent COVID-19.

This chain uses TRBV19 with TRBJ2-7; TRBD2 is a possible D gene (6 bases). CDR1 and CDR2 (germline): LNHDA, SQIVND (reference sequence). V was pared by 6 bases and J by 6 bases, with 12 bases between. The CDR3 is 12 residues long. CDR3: CASSRESSEQYF. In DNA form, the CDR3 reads TGTGCCAGTAGCCGGGAGTCCAGCGAGCAGTACTTC.

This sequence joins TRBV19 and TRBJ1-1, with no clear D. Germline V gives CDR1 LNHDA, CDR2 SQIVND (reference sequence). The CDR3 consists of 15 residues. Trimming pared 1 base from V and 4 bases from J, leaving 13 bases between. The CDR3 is CASSIALYGSTEAFF. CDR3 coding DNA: TGTGCCAGTAGTATAGCCCTCTACGGGTCCACTGAAGCTTTCTTT.

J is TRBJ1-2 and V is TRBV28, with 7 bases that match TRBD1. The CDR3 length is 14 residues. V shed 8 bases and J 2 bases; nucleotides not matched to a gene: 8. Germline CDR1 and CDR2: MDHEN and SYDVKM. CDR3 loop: CASAARTGNYGYTF. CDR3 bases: TGTGCCAGCGCCGCCAGGACAGGCAACTATGGCTACACCTTC.

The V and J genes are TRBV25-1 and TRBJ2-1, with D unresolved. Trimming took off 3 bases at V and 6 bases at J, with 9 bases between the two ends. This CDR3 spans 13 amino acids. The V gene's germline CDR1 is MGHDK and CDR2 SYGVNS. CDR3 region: CASSEGWVNEQFF. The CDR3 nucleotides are TGTGCCAGCAGTGAGGGCTGGGTCAATGAGCAGTTCTTC.

The CDR3 loop reads CASSSGSFSGNTIYF. CDR3 coding DNA: TGCGCCAGCAGCTCGGGGTCCTTCTCGGGAAACACCATATATTTT. The rearrangement links TRBV5-1 to TRBJ1-3, with D unresolved. With 3 bases removed from V and 4 bases from J, the gap between germline ends came to 14 bases. The CDR3 is made up of 15 amino acids. Germline V gene lookup returns CDR1 SGHRS and CDR2 YFSETQ. Supplemented by reference TRBV5-1 and TRBJ1-3, the full variable domain reads KAGVTQTPRYLIKTRGQQVTLSCSPISGHRSVSWYQQTPGQGLQFLFEYFSETQRNKGNFPGRFSGRQFSNSRSEMNVSTLELGDSALYLCASSSGSFSGNTIYFGEGSWLTVV.

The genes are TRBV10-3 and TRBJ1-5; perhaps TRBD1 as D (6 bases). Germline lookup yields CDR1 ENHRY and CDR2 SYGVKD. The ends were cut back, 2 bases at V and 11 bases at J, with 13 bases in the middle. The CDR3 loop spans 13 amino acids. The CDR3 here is CAISETGTLAQHF. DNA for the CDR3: TGTGCCATCAGTGAGACAGGGACATTGGCCCAGCATTTT.

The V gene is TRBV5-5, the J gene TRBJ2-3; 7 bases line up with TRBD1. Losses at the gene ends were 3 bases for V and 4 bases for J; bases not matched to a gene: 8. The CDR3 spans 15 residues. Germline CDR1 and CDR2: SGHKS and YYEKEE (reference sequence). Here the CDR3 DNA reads TGTGCCAGCAGCTCGACGGGACAGCAAGCAGATACGCAGTATTTT. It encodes CASSSTGQQADTQYF.